This T cell receptor (beta chain) is drawn from a study of blood T cell repertoires in COVID-19. Turning to the study itself: The origin of the acute and convalescent COVID-19 samples was the United States, Italy and Spain. T cells, B-cell-depleted T cells, or PBMCs supplied cDNA or gDNA.

Authors' processing steps: Quantification of nucleated cells was approximated via reference gene primer amplification. The method was immunoSEQ multiplex PCR; TCRdb's version includes in-frame clones alone and lacks a portion of them. The V and J calls and clone size are taken from that table; D and trimming were inferred from the DNA. This sample has approximately 88,000 clones; 80% occur once, and the top ten carry around 9%. This clone was observed a few times. The CDR3 contains 13 residues. The V gene lost 0 bases and the J gene lost 2 bases, with 6 bases spanning the gap. Germline values: CDR1 SGHRS, CDR2 YFSETQ.

The specimen sequenced was peripheral blood. This clonotype was obtained from a man over 45 who had recovered from COVID-19. The V and J genes are TRBV5-1 and TRBJ2-7; TRBD1 might be the D (6 bases). The chain's CDR3 is CASSLDRAYEQYF. CDR3 DNA sequence: TGCGCCAGCAGCTTGGACAGGGCCTACGAGCAGTACTTC.